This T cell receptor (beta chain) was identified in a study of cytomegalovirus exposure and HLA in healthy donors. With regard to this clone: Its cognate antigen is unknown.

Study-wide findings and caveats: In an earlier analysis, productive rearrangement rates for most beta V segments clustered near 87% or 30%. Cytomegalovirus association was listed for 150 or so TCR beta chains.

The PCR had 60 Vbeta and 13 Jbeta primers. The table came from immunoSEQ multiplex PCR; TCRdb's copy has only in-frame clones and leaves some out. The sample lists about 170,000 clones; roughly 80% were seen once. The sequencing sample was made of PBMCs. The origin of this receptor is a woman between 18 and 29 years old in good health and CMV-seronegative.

The CDR3 sequence is CASSLLTSPVTDTQYF. The CDR3 region has the DNA TGTGCCAGCAGTTTGTTGACTAGCCCAGTCACAGATACGCAGTATTTT. The rearrangement uses TRBV2 and TRBJ2-3; TRBD2 agrees at 7 bases. The CDR3 runs to 16 residues. The junction had 10 bases not matched to a gene; V was cut back by 5 bases and J by 2 bases. CDR1 SNHLY and CDR2 FYNNEI come from the germline V gene.